A single sample is the source of the 10 T cell receptor beta chains below, sequenced in a study of graft-versus-host responses after intestinal transplantation. The antigens these receptors bind are not known. Measured with immunoSEQ multiplex PCR; TCRdb has only the in-frame clones, and not every one. The sample lists about 130,000 clones; around 90% were seen once. The sequencing used unstimulated CD4+ T cells sorted from spleen or lymph node cells, collected before intestinal transplant. The receptor source for this set is a human donor who received an intestinal transplant.

V is TRBV15 and J is TRBJ2-1, with D unresolved. The V gene lost 2 bases and the J gene lost 2 bases, with 16 bases spanning the gap. This CDR3 region has 17 residues. The germline V gene encodes CDR1 LNHNV and CDR2 YYDKDF (reference sequence). CDR3 residues: CATSRFSRLRTYNEQFF. As DNA, the CDR3 is TGTGCCACCAGCAGATTCTCTCGACTTAGGACCTACAATGAGCAGTTCTTC.

The J gene is TRBJ2-7, the V gene TRBV10-3; D gene uncertain. From germline, CDR1 is ENHRY and CDR2 SYGVKD. The CDR3 loop spans 13 amino acids. Trimming pared 3 bases from V and 2 bases from J, leaving 8 bases between. The CDR3: CAISDGVTYEQYF. The CDR3 bases are TGTGCCATCAGTGATGGAGTAACCTACGAGCAGTACTTC.

This chain joins TRBV6-5 and TRBJ2-2; D might be TRBD1 or TRBD2, each matching 5 bases. The CDR3 has 15 residues. V dropped 4 bases and J dropped 6 bases, with 15 bases sitting between them. Germline V gene lookup returns CDR1 MNHEY and CDR2 SVGAGI. CDR3 loop: CASSFLGLGAGELFF. The DNA for the CDR3 is TGTGCCAGCAGTTTTTTGGGGTTGGGGGCCGGGGAGCTGTTTTTT.

The chain joins TRBV5-6 to TRBJ2-4; TRBD2 aligns across 8 bases. The germline CDR1 and CDR2 sequences are SGHDT and YYEEEE. Trimming cost V 2 bases and J 1 base; bases outside gene matches: 2. The CDR3 covers 15 residues. The CDR3 region is CASSFRTSAKNIQYF. The CDR3 DNA reads TGTGCCAGCAGCTTCCGGACTAGCGCCAAAAACATTCAGTACTTC.

The chain joins TRBV15 to TRBJ2-5; the D gene is possibly TRBD1 (6 bases). This CDR3 spans 18 amino acids. V gave up 0 bases and J gave up 2 bases, with 19 bases separating them. Germline V CDR1 and CDR2: LNHNV, YYDKDF (reference sequence). The CDR3 DNA sequence: TGTGCCACCAGCAGAGATTTAGGAGCGGCTAGGGGGCAAGAGACCCAGTACTTC. It translates to CATSRDLGAARGQETQYF.

The chain combines TRBV4-1 with TRBJ1-2, with 7 nucleotides matching TRBD1. The V gene end was trimmed by 3 bases and the J gene end by 3 bases; junction bases not matched to a gene: 7. CDR3 length: 15 amino acids. Germline CDR1 is MGHRA and CDR2 is YSYEKL. CDR3 region: CASSHTTGSDYGYTF. Written as DNA, the CDR3 is TGCGCCAGCAGCCATACGACAGGGAGTGACTATGGCTACACCTTC.

The gene calls are TRBV5-1 and TRBJ2-7; no clear D gene. Germline CDR1 is SGHRS and CDR2 is YFSETQ. CDR3 size: 12 residues. Trimming stripped 2 bases from V and 4 bases from J, with 7 bases between. The CDR3 nucleotides read TGCGCCAGCAGCTTTGCAGGTTACGAGCAGTACTTC. It encodes CASSFAGYEQYF.

This clone came up a few times. The V and J genes are TRBV15 and TRBJ2-7, with no clear D. The CDR3 has 12 residues. Germline CDR1 reads LNHNV; CDR2 reads YYDKDF (reference sequence). V lost 4 bases, J lost 3 bases, and 7 bases lay in between. Here the CDR3 reads CATSTTGYEQYF. In DNA form, the CDR3 reads TGTGCCACCAGCACGACTGGCTACGAGCAGTACTTC.

The genes are TRBV28 and TRBJ1-5; D is possibly TRBD1 (6 bases). The CDR3 length is 16 residues. Germline CDR1 is MDHEN and CDR2 is SYDVKM. Between the trimmed V and J ends, which lost 6 bases and 5 bases, there was a span of 20 bases. CDR3 loop: CASRSGGLLVYQPQHF. CDR3 sequence (DNA): TGTGCCAGCAGGAGCGGGGGCCTTCTCGTATATCAGCCCCAGCATTTT.

J is TRBJ1-2 and V is TRBV15; D is perhaps TRBD1 (5 bases). The CDR3 loop spans 13 amino acids. Trimming removed 1 base at V and 4 bases at J, with 7 bases between. Germline V gene sequence: CDR1 LNHNV, CDR2 YYDKDF (reference sequence). The CDR3 DNA follows: TGTGCCACCAGCAGAGTCCAGGGCTATGGCTACACCTTC. Its translation: CATSRVQGYGYTF.